The 29 T cell receptor beta chains listed next were all sequenced from one sample in a study of Graves' ophthalmopathy and Graves' hyperthyroidism. RNA served as the template for amplifying TCR beta CDR3 regions. HTBI primers were used in a first-round RT-PCR, which preceded a second-round multiplex PCR. From the multiplex PCR reads, TCRdb called clonotypes with MiXCR, one entry per CDR3 protein. The repertoire consists of around 590,000 distinct CDR3 sequences, with under 45% occurring once and the leading ten covering about 4%. Sequencing was carried out using peripheral blood or thyroid tissue (not recorded which). The source is an adult man with Graves' hyperthyroidism.

This chain joins TRBV5-1 and TRBJ2-3; possibly TRBD1 for D (5 bases). Trimming removed 0 bases from V and 1 base from J, with 12 bases in between. Germline V gene sequence: CDR1 SGHRS, CDR2 YFSETQ. This CDR3 is 16 amino acids long. CDR3 protein: CASSLGRGIGTDTQYF. The CDR3 DNA sequence: TGCGCCAGCAGCTTGGGAAGGGGAATAGGCACAGATACGCAGTATTTT.

There are a few counts of this clonotype. A much bigger clone sits one base away, suggesting this may be a read error. The chain carries TRBV5-1 and TRBJ1-2, with D tentatively TRBD1 (6 bases). Germline V gene data show CDR1 as SGHRS and CDR2 as YFSETQ. The CDR3 loop spans 14 amino acids. The CDR3 nucleotides read TGTGCCAGCAGCCCCGGACAGATTAACTATGGCTACACCTTC. Translating it yields CASSPGQINYGYTF.

The V call is TRBV7-2, the J call TRBJ2-3; possibly TRBD2 for D (6 bases). The CDR3 contains 17 residues. Germline CDR1 SGHTA, CDR2 FQGNSA. The germline V and J ends were trimmed by 5 bases and 0 bases, with 18 bases remaining between them. CDR3 region: CASSPGTATPSTDTQYF. CDR3 in DNA: TGTGCCAGCAGCCCCGGGACTGCCACCCCCAGCACAGATACGCAGTATTTT. Supplemented by reference TRBV7-2 and TRBJ2-3, the full variable domain reads GAGVSQSPSNKVTEKGKDVELRCDPISGHTALYWYRQSLGQGLEFLIYFQGNSAPDKSGLPSDRFSAERTGGSVSTLTIQRTQQEDSAVYLCASSPGTATPSTDTQYFGPGTRLTVL.

J is TRBJ2-5 and V is TRBV12-3 or TRBV12-4; maybe TRBD1 (5 bases). The V end lost 6 bases, the J end lost 7 bases, and 12 bases lay between the germline ends. CDR3 length equals 12 residues. DNA for the CDR3: TGTGCCAGCAGCCTCGTCACAGGGACCCAGTACTTC. Residues: CASSLVTGTQYF.

This clonotype came up once. The rearrangement joins TRBV24-1 to TRBJ2-1; 8 nucleotides agree with TRBD2. Looked up from germline, CDR1 is KGHDR and CDR2 is SFDVKD. Trimming removed 3 bases from V and 5 bases from J; junction bases left unmatched: 2. The CDR3 runs to 14 residues. The CDR3 nucleotides are TGTGCCACCAGTGATACGGGGGGGCACAATGAGCAGTTCTTC. It is translated as CATSDTGGHNEQFF.

Turning to this clonotype: Mismatch with germline at one junction end may stem from a read error. V usage is TRBV24-1 and J usage is TRBJ2-1; TRBD2 matches at 8 bases. Germline CDR1 KGHDR, CDR2 SFDVKD. The CDR3 has 13 residues. CDR3 amino acids: CATEAGAYNERFF. The CDR3 nucleotides read TGTGCCACCGAAGCGGGGGCTTACAATGAGCGGTTCTTC.

V is TRBV6-5 and J is TRBJ2-7; 9 nucleotides agree with TRBD2. The J call may be in error: the DNA end matches TRBJ2-1 better. Germline values: CDR1 MNHEY, CDR2 SVGAGI. The CDR3 contains 16 residues. Written as DNA, the CDR3 is TGTGCCAGCAGTTACGATGCGGGAGGGACCTACAATGAGCAGTTCTTC. Residues: CASSYDAGGTYNEQFF.

The chain combines TRBV9 with TRBJ1-5, with 9 bases aligning to TRBD1. This CDR3 region has 17 residues. The germline V gene has CDR1 SGDLS and CDR2 YYNGEE. V gave up 2 bases and J gave up 6 bases; unmatched junction bases: 12. The chain's CDR3 is CASSVGFGTGIGQPQHF. The DNA of the CDR3 is TGTGCCAGCAGCGTTGGCTTTGGGACAGGGATCGGTCAGCCCCAGCATTTT.

With respect to this clonotype: This may arise from a read error, as a much more abundant clone is one base away. This CDR3 reads CATKRWVADQPQHF. In nucleotides, the CDR3 is TGTGCCACCAAACGTTGGGTAGCTGATCAGCCCCAGCATTTT. The V gene is TRBV6-5, the J gene TRBJ1-5; D ambiguous. The length of the CDR3 is 14 residues. The germline CDR1 and CDR2 sequences are MNHEY and SVGAGI. V was clipped by 10 bases and J by 5 bases, with 18 bases between them.

The sample holds many counts of this clonotype. V usage is TRBV12-3 or TRBV12-4 and J usage is TRBJ1-5; 8 bases match TRBD1. With 5 bases clipped from V and 1 base from J, the junction kept 1 base outside the gene matches. The CDR3 loop spans 14 amino acids. CDR3 amino acids: CASSQGASNQPQHF. The CDR3 bases are TGTGCCAGCAGTCAGGGGGCAAGCAATCAGCCCCAGCATTTT.

At least ten counts were recorded for this clonotype. One end of the junction does not line up with germline, which may come from a read error. This rearrangement joins TRBV7-9 to TRBJ2-7; the match to TRBD1 covers 7 bases. CDR1 is SEHNR, CDR2 FQNEAQ, per germline (reference sequence). The CDR3 is made up of 12 amino acids. The CDR3 loop is CASSLSRDSPSF. The CDR3 bases are TGTGCCAGCAGCCTCAGCCGGGACAGCCCATCCTTC.

Concerning this clonotype itself: The junction differs from germline at one of its ends, possibly a read error. This chain links TRBV5-1 with TRBJ1-1; D is ambiguous. Germline values: CDR1 SGHRS, CDR2 YFSETQ. CDR3 size: 13 residues. The CDR3: CVSSSVLGTEAFF. The CDR3 coding sequence is TGCGTCAGCAGCTCGGTCTTGGGGACTGAAGCTTTCTTT.

This clonotype was counted at least ten times. The V call is TRBV27, the J call TRBJ1-5; D may be TRBD1 (6 bases). Trimming shortened V by 6 bases and J by 7 bases, and 16 bases separated the two germline ends. From germline, CDR1 is MNHEY and CDR2 SMNVEV (reference sequence). This CDR3 has 14 amino acids. The DNA for the CDR3 is TGTGCCAGCAGCCCCACAGGGACGGGACAGCCCCAGCATTTT. This translates into CASSPTGTGQPQHF.

About this clonotype itself: The junction departs from the called germline gene at one end, perhaps through a read error. The chain recombines TRBV5-1 with TRBJ2-7; TRBD2 matches 9 bases. The CDR3 is made up of 16 amino acids. The germline V gene has CDR1 SGHRS and CDR2 YFSETQ. As DNA, the CDR3 is TGTGCCAGCAGCGTAGAGGGGCTAGCGGGAAGCCACGAGCAGTACTTC. Translation gives CASSVEGLAGSHEQYF.

This clonotype was observed many times. The CDR3 nucleotides read TGCAGCGTTGAATCGGGCGGGTACGAGCAGTACTTC. Translated: CSVESGGYEQYF. The chain is built from TRBV29-1 and TRBJ2-7; possibly TRBD2 for D (5 bases). The CDR3 runs to 12 residues. The germline V gene encodes CDR1 SQVTM and CDR2 ANQGSEA. V was clipped by 2 bases and J by 4 bases, with 9 bases between them.

In its sample, this clonotype was seen a few times. The chain recombines TRBV2 with TRBJ2-5, with D possibly being TRBD2 (5 bases). V lost 7 bases and J 3 bases, leaving 12 bases between the germline ends. CDR3 length: 13 amino acids. Germline V gene sequence: CDR1 SNHLY, CDR2 FYNNEI. DNA of the CDR3: TGTGCCAGCAAACTAGAAGTCAAAGAGACCCAGTACTTC. Translation: CASKLEVKETQYF.

This clonotype turned up a few times. The rearrangement joins TRBV2 to TRBJ1-2; 7 bases are a match to TRBD1. The CDR3 runs to 14 residues. Germline trimming cut 7 bases from V and 0 bases from J; bases unmatched to any gene: 5. Germline CDR1 and CDR2: SNHLY and FYNNEI. CDR3 sequence: CASIRDSTNYGYTF. CDR3 nucleotide sequence: TGTGCCAGCATACGGGACAGCACTAACTATGGCTACACCTTC.

As to this clonotype: This clone may be a read error of a much larger clone one base away. Since the CDR3 does not end with the conserved phenylalanine or tryptophan, this likely comes from a read error. The chain couples TRBV7-9 to TRBJ1-2; 7 bases are a match to TRBD1. The CDR3 is made up of 15 amino acids. Unmatched junction bases numbered 10, after V lost 5 bases and J lost 4 bases. Germline V gene sequence: CDR1 SEHNR, CDR2 FQNEAQ (reference sequence). CDR3 sequence reads: CASSPTGQPVYGYTL. For the CDR3, the DNA is TGTGCCAGCAGCCCAACGGGACAGCCAGTCTATGGCTACACCCTC.

This clonotype has ten or more counts. The chain combines TRBV6-5 with TRBJ1-1; TRBD1 aligns across 7 bases. The length of the CDR3 is 14 residues. Germline V lookup: CDR1 MNHEY, CDR2 SVGAGI. Trimming cost V 7 bases and J 5 bases; bases outside gene matches: 10. CDR3 residues: CASIEPGRGTEAFF. The CDR3 nucleotides are TGTGCCAGCATCGAACCAGGCAGGGGGACTGAAGCTTTCTTT.

This chain connects TRBV9 to TRBJ2-5; the match to TRBD2 covers 13 bases. The CDR3 contains 17 residues. J lost 4 bases, V lost 5 bases, and 11 bases had no gene match. Germline V gives CDR1 SGDLS, CDR2 YYNGEE. The DNA for the CDR3 is TGTGCCAGCAGTCACACTAGCGGGGGGGCCTATGCAGAGACCCAGTACTTC. As protein: CASSHTSGGAYAETQYF.

The chain employs TRBV5-8 and TRBJ2-5, with D possibly TRBD1 on 6 matching bases. Trimming cost V 4 bases and J 2 bases, with 18 bases left between them. This CDR3 region has 16 residues. Looked up from germline, CDR1 is SGHTS and CDR2 is YDEGEE. The CDR3 sequence is CASSPGSQGLQETQYF. CDR3 coding DNA: TGTGCCAGCAGCCCCGGGTCCCAGGGGTTACAAGAGACCCAGTACTTC.

This chain uses TRBV7-7 with TRBJ2-7, with TRBD1 matching 11 bases. This CDR3 comprises 14 residues. Germline V gene lookup returns CDR1 SSHAT and CDR2 FNYEAQ (reference sequence). The CDR3 loop is CAIGWGQGVYEQYF. CDR3 sequence (DNA): TGTGCTATAGGTTGGGGACAGGGGGTCTACGAGCAGTACTTC.

This sequence joins TRBV30 and TRBJ2-7; TRBD1 matches 7 bases. The V segment lost 5 bases and the J segment 0 bases; nucleotides outside the gene matches: 7. The length of the CDR3 is 14 residues. Per germline, CDR1 GTSNPN and CDR2 SVGIG (reference sequence). The CDR3 sequence is CAWEGQLSSYEQYF. DNA of the CDR3: TGTGCCTGGGAGGGACAGCTGAGCTCCTACGAGCAGTACTTC.

This clonotype was detected many times. V and J are TRBV5-1 and TRBJ1-1; D not certain. V was cut by 5 bases and J by 1 base, with 12 bases left in between. The germline gives CDR1 SGHRS, CDR2 YFSETQ. The CDR3 consists of 14 residues. CDR3 bases: TGCGCCAGCAGAATGGTGGGCCAGAACACTGAAGCTTTCTTT. Its translation is CASRMVGQNTEAFF. Supplemented by reference TRBV5-1 and TRBJ1-1, the full variable domain reads KAGVTQTPRYLIKTRGQQVTLSCSPISGHRSVSWYQQTPGQGLQFLFEYFSETQRNKGNFPGRFSGRQFSNSRSEMNVSTLELGDSALYLCASRMVGQNTEAFFGQGTRLTVV.

This clonotype has a count of ten or more. V and J are TRBV7-9 and TRBJ1-4; D is unclear. Germline V CDR1 and CDR2: SEHNR, FQNEAQ (reference sequence). The CDR3 sequence is 15 residues long. V was clipped by 5 bases and J by 5 bases, with 15 bases between them. The CDR3 here is CASSPGVTTNEKLFF. CDR3 nucleotides: TGTGCCAGCAGCCCCGGAGTTACCACAAATGAAAAACTGTTTTTT.

The rearrangement links TRBV5-6 to TRBJ2-5; 9 bases match TRBD2. Germline CDR1 SGHDT, CDR2 YYEEEE. The CDR3 runs 17 residues. After removal of 1 base from V and 5 bases from J, the junction contained 12 bases not matched to a gene. This chain's CDR3 is CASSLLDSGSFEETQYF. The CDR3 DNA sequence: TGTGCCAGCAGCTTGCTCGATAGCGGGAGTTTCGAGGAGACCCAGTACTTC.

Concerning this clonotype itself: Being one base from a much bigger clone, this may be a read error. CDR3 loop: CATCDARPGANYGYTF. CDR3 sequence (DNA): TGTGCCACCTGTGATGCGCGACCGGGAGCTAACTATGGCTACACCTTC. V and J are TRBV24-1 and TRBJ1-2; no clear D. The CDR3 extends over 16 amino acids. Germline CDR1 is KGHDR and CDR2 is SFDVKD.

CDR3 nucleotide sequence: TGTGCCAGCAGTTTTCTGGGACCACGCTATGAGCAGTTCTTC. The encoded protein is CASSFLGPRYEQFF. V usage is TRBV12-3 or TRBV12-4 and J usage is TRBJ2-1, with D possibly called TRBD1 or TRBD2 (5 bases each). The CDR3 extends over 14 amino acids. With 3 bases removed from V and 8 bases from J, the gap between germline ends came to 14 bases.

This clonotype was counted at least ten times. The J gene is TRBJ1-2, the V gene TRBV7-8, with D possibly being TRBD1 (5 bases). The CDR3 is 15 residues long. From germline, CDR1 is SGHVS and CDR2 FQNEAQ. V lost 3 bases to trimming and J lost 7 bases, with 18 bases between them. This CDR3 is CASSLSGAESLGYTF. The CDR3 nucleotides read TGTGCCAGCAGCTTGTCCGGGGCCGAGTCTCTTGGCTACACCTTC.